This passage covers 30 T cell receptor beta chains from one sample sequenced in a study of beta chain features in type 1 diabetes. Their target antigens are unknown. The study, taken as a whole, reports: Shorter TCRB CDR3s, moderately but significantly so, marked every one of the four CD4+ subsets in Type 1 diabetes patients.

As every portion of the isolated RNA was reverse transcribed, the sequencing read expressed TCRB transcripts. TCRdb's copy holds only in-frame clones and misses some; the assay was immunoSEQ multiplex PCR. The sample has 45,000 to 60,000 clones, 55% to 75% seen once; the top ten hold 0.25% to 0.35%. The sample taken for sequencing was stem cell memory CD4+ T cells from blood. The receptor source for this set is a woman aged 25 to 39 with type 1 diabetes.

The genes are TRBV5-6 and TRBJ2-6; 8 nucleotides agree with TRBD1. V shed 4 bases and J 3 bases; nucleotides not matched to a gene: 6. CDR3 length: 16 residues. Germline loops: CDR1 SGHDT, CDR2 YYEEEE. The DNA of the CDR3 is TGTGCCAGCAGCAGGACAGGGACCTTTGGGGCCAACGTCCTGACTTTC. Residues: CASSRTGTFGANVLTF.

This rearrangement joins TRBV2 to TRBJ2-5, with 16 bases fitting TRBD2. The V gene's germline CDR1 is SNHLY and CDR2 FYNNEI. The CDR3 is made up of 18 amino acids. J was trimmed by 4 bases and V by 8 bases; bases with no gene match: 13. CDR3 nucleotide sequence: TGTGCCAGCGGGAAGGGGACTAGCGGGAGGGCCGGGCGAGAGACCCAGTACTTC. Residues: CASGKGTSGRAGRETQYF. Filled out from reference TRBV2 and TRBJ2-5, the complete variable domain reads EPEVTQTPSHQVTQMGQEVILRCVPISNHLYFYWYRQILGQKVEFLVSFYNNEISEKSEIFDDQFSVERPDGSNFTLKIRSTKLEDSAMYFCASGKGTSGRAGRETQYFGPGTRLLVL.

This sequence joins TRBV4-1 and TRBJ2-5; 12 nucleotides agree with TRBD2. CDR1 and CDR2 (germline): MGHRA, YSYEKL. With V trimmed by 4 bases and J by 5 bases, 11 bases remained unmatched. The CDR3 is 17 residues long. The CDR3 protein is CASSPGLAGPRRETQYF. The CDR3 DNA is TGCGCCAGCAGCCCCGGACTAGCGGGACCACGGCGGGAGACCCAGTACTTC.

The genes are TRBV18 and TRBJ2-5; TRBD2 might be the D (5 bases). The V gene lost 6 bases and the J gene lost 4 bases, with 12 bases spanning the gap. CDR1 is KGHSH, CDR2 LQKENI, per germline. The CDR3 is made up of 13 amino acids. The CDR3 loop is CASSMLEGETQYF. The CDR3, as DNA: TGTGCCAGCTCTATGCTTGAGGGAGAGACCCAGTACTTC.

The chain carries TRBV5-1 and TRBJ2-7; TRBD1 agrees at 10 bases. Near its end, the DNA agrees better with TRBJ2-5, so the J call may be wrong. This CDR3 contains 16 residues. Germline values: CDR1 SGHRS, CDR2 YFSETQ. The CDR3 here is CASSGPGQGVFETQYF. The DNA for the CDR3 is TGCGCCAGCAGCGGGCCAGGACAGGGGGTTTTCGAGACCCAGTACTTC.

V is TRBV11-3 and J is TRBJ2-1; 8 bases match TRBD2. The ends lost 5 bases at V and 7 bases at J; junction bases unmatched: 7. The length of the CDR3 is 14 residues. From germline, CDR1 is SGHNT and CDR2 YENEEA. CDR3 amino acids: CASSPSRGGNEQFF. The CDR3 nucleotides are TGTGCCAGCAGCCCATCCCGGGGGGGGAATGAGCAGTTCTTC. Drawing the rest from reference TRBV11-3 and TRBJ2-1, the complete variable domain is EAGVVQSPRYKIIEKKQPVAFWCNPISGHNTLYWYLQNLGQGPELLIRYENEEAVDDSQLPKDRFSAERLKGVDSTLKIQPAELGDSAVYLCASSPSRGGNEQFFGPGTRLTVL.

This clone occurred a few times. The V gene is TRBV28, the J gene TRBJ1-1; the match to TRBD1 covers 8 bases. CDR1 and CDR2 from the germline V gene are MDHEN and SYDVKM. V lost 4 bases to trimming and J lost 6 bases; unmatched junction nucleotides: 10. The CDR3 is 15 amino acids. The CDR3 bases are TGTGCCAGCAGTTCCCACGGACAGGGCAGTGCTGAAGCTTTCTTT. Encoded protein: CASSSHGQGSAEAFF.

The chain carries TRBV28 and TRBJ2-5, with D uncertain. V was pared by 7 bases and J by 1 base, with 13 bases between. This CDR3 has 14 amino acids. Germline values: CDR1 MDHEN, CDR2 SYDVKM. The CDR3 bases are TGTGCCAGCACCGCCCCCTCGGGCCAAGAGACCCAGTACTTC. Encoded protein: CASTAPSGQETQYF.

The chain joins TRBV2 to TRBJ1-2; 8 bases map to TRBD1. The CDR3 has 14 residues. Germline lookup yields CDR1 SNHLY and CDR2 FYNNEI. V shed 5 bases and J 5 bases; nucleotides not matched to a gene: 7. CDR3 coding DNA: TGTGCCAGCAGTCGGGACAGGTCGGATTATGGCTACACCTTC. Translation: CASSRDRSDYGYTF.

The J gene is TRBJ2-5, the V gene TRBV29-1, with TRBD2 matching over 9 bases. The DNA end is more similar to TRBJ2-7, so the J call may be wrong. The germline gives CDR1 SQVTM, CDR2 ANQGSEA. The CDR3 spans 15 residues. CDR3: CSVGGSGSLSYEQYF. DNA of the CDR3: TGCAGCGTGGGGGGTAGCGGGAGCCTCTCCTACGAGCAGTACTTC.

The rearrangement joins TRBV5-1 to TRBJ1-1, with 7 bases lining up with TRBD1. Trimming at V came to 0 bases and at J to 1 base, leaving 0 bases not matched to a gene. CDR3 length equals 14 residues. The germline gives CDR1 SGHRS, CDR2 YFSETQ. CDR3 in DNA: TGCGCCAGCAGCTTGGCAGGGGGGAACACTGAAGCTTTCTTT. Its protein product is CASSLAGGNTEAFF.

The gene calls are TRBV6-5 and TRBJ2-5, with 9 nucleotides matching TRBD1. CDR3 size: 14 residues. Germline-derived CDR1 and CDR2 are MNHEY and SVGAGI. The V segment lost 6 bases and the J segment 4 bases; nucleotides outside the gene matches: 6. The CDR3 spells CASRRTGVGETQYF. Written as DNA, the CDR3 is TGTGCCAGCAGAAGGACAGGGGTGGGAGAGACCCAGTACTTC.

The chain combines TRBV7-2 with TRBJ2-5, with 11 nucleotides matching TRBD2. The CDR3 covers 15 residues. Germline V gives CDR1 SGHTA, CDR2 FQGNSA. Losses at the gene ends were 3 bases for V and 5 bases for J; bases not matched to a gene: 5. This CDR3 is CASSFLAGGHETQYF. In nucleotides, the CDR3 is TGTGCCAGCAGCTTTTTAGCGGGAGGGCATGAGACCCAGTACTTC.

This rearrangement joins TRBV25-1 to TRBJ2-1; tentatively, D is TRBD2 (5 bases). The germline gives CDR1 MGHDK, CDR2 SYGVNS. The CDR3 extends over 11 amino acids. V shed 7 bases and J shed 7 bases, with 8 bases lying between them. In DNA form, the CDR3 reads TGTGCCAGCACCTCGGGGAATGAGCAGTTCTTC. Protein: CASTSGNEQFF.

The CDR3: CASSLSSGSGTDTQYF. The CDR3 DNA reads as TGTGCCAGCAGCTTATCCTCGGGGAGCGGCACAGATACGCAGTATTTT. V gene TRBV7-2 combines with J gene TRBJ2-3; D possibly corresponds to TRBD2 (5 bases). Germline CDR1 is SGHTA and CDR2 is FQGNSA. Trimming took off 2 bases at V and 1 base at J, with 13 bases between the two ends. The CDR3 runs 16 residues.

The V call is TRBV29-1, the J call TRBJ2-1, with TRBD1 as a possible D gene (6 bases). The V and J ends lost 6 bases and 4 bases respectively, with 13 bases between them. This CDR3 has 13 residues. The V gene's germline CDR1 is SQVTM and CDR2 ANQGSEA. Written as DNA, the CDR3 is TGCAGCGTCCCGGACAGTCCTTACAATGAGCAGTTCTTC. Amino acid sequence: CSVPDSPYNEQFF.

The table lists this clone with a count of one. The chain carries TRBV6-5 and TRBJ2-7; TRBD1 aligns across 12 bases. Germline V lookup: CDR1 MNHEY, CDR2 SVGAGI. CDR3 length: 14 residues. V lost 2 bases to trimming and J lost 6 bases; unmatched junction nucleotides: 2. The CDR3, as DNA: TGTGCCAGCAGTTACCGGGACAGGGGGCCCGAGCAGTACTTC. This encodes CASSYRDRGPEQYF.

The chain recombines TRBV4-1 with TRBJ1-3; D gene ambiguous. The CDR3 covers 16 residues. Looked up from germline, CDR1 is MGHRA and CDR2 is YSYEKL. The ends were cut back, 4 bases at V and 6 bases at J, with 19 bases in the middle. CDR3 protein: CASSPLGRVAKNTIYF. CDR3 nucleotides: TGCGCCAGCAGCCCCTTAGGGAGAGTTGCTAAAAACACCATATATTTT.

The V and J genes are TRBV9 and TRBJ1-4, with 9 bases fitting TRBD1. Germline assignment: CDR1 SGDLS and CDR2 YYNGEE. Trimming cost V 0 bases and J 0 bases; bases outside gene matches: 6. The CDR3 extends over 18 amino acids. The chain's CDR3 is CASSVATGGYATNEKLFF. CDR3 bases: TGTGCCAGCAGCGTAGCTACAGGGGGCTACGCAACTAATGAAAAACTGTTTTTT.

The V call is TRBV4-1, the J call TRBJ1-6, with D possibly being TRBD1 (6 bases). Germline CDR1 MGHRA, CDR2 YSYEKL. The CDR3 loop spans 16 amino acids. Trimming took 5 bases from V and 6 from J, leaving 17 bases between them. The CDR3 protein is CASSYMTGFGNSPLHF. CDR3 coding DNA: TGCGCCAGCAGCTATATGACAGGTTTTGGTAATTCACCCCTCCACTTT.

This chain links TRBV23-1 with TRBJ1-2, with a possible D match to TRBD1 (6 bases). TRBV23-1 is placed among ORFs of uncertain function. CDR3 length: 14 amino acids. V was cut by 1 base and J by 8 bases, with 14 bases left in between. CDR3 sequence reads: CASSQFRDMEGYTF. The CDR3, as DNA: TGCGCCAGCAGTCAATTTCGGGACATGGAAGGCTACACCTTC.

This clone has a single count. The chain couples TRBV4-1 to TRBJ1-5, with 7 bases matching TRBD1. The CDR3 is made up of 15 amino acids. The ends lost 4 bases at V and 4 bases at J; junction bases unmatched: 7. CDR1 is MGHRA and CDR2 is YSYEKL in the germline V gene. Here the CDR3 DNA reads TGCGCCAGCAGCCCCCAACCACAGGGGAATCAGCCCCAGCATTTT. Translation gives CASSPQPQGNQPQHF.

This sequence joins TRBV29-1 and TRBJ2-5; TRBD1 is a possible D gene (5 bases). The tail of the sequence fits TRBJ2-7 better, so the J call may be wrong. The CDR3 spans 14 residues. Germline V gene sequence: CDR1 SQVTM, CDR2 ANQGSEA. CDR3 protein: CSVVVTALAYEQYF. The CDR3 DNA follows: TGCAGCGTTGTAGTGACAGCCCTGGCCTACGAGCAGTACTTC.

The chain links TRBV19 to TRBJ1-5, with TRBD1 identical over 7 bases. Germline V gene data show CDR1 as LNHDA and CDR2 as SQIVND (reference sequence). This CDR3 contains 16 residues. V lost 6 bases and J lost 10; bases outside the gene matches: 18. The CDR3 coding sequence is TGTGCCAGTAGCCCATTGGGGACAGATGCCAACAGTCCCCAGCATTTT. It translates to CASSPLGTDANSPQHF.

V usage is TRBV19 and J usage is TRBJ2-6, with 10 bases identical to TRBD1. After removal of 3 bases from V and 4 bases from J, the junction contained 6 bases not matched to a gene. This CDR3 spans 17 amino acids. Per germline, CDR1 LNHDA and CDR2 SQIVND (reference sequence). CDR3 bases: TGTGCCAGTAGTATTGGGACAGGGGCTTCCGGGGCCAACGTCCTGACTTTC. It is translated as CASSIGTGASGANVLTF.

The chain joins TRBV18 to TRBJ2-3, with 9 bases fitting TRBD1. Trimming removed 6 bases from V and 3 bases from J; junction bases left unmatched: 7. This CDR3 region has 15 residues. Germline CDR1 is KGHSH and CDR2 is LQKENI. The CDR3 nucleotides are TGTGCCAGCTCCCTGGGACAGGGAACTACAGATACGCAGTATTTT. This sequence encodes CASSLGQGTTDTQYF.

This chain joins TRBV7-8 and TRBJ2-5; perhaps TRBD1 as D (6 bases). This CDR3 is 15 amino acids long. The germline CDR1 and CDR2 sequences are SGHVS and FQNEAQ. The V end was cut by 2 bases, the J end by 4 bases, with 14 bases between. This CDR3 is CASSLTLTGRETQYF. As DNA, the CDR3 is TGTGCCAGCAGCTTAACATTAACAGGGAGAGAGACCCAGTACTTC.

The CDR3 protein is CASSFSSYEQYF. In DNA form, the CDR3 reads TGTGCCAGCAGTTTTAGCTCCTACGAGCAGTACTTC. J is TRBJ2-7 and V is TRBV2; D not certain. Germline-derived CDR1 and CDR2 are SNHLY and FYNNEI. The CDR3 has 12 amino acids. V dropped 5 bases and J dropped 0 bases, with 5 bases sitting between them.

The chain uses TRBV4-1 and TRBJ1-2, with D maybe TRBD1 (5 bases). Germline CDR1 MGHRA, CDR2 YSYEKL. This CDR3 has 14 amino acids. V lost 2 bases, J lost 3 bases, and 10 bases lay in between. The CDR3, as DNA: TGCGCCAGCAGCCAAAGGGGACTTGACTATGGCTACACCTTC. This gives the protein CASSQRGLDYGYTF.

CDR3 sequence reads: CASSWTGKEETQYF. The DNA for the CDR3 is TGTGCCAGCAGCTGGACAGGGAAGGAGGAGACCCAGTACTTC. The J gene is TRBJ2-5, the V gene TRBV5-6; 8 nucleotides match TRBD1. Germline assignment: CDR1 SGHDT and CDR2 YYEEEE. The CDR3 runs to 14 residues. Trimming took 3 bases from V and 5 from J; bases not matched to a gene: 6.